Below, 7 T cell receptor beta chains from the same sample are listed, as sequenced in a study of T cell responses to AZD1222 COVID-19 vaccine. Assay: immunoSEQ multiplex PCR; the TCRdb copy retains only in-frame clones and omits some. In the table there are about 150,000 clones, 80% to 95% of which are singletons. The source was peripheral blood, collected on day 0 of MenACWY control vaccination. These receptors were taken from an adult in good health.

J is TRBJ2-5 and V is TRBV6-5, with 7 bases matching TRBD1. After removal of 0 bases from V and 5 bases from J, the junction contained 6 bases not matched to a gene. Germline V gene sequence: CDR1 MNHEY, CDR2 SVGAGI. The CDR3 spans 15 residues. The CDR3 region is CASSYSDRPGETQYF. CDR3 nucleotides: TGTGCCAGCAGTTACTCGGACAGGCCGGGCGAGACCCAGTACTTC.

The chain uses TRBV6-5 and TRBJ2-2; a possible D gene is TRBD2 (6 bases). This CDR3 contains 15 residues. Germline CDR1 MNHEY, CDR2 SVGAGI. V lost 7 bases and J 0 bases, leaving 12 bases between the germline ends. CDR3 sequence (DNA): TGTGCCAGCACGGTCGCGGGGCCGAACACCGGGGAGCTGTTTTTT. It is translated as CASTVAGPNTGELFF.

With regard to this clone: Distinct nucleotide sequences in the sample also encode this CDR3. V is TRBV30 and J is TRBJ1-1; D ambiguous. Germline CDR1 and CDR2: GTSNPN and SVGIG (reference sequence). The CDR3 consists of 13 residues. V lost 4 bases, J lost 1 base, and 10 bases lay in between. The CDR3 DNA is TGTGCCTGGACCGCGGGAACGAACACTGAAGCTTTCTTT. Translated, it gives CAWTAGTNTEAFF. Variable domain in full (rest from reference TRBV30 and TRBJ1-1): SQTIHQWPATLVQPVGSPLSLECTVEGTSNPNLYWYRQAAGRGLQLLFYSVGIGQISSEVPQNLSASRPQDRQFILSSKKLLLSDSGFYLCAWTAGTNTEAFFGQGTRLTVV.

V gene TRBV19 combines with J gene TRBJ1-5; 7 bases agree with TRBD1. There are 15 residues in the CDR3. V dropped 4 bases and J dropped 7; count of bases not matched to a gene: 10. Looked up from germline, CDR1 is LNHDA and CDR2 is SQIVND (reference sequence). CDR3 bases: TGTGCCAGTAGTACCGGGACAGATTTCGGACAGCCCCAGCATTTT. This encodes CASSTGTDFGQPQHF.

The CDR3 sequence: CASSQVGVDQPQHF. In nucleotides, the CDR3 is TGCGCCAGCAGCCAAGTGGGGGTGGATCAGCCCCAGCATTTT. The chain is built from TRBV4-1 and TRBJ1-5, with D perhaps matching TRBD1 (5 bases). Trimming left V 1 base short and J 5 bases short, with 9 bases between. CDR3 size: 14 residues. The germline CDR1 and CDR2 sequences are MGHRA and YSYEKL.

The chain carries TRBV21-1 and TRBJ1-2; TRBD1 is the table's D call and was not checked against the DNA. TRBV21-1 is a listed pseudogene. CDR3 length equals 16 residues. The CDR3 protein is CASSLVAIQPSQGYTF. CDR3 DNA sequence: TGTGCCAGCAGCCTTGTTGCTATACAGCCTTCTCAGGGCTACACCTTC.

In nucleotides, the CDR3 is TGTGCCAGCAGCGCCCGGAGAGCTAACTATGGCTACACCTTC. Translation gives CASSARRANYGYTF. The chain uses TRBV5-6 and TRBJ1-2, with D uncertain. CDR3 length: 14 residues. In germline, CDR1 is SGHDT, CDR2 YYEEEE. Trimming shortened V by 4 bases and J by 0 bases, and 10 bases separated the two germline ends.